This entry concerns a single T cell receptor (beta chain). The sort gate was single viable CD3+CD4+CD8-CD45RO+ cells for memory CD4+ T cells. Serum IgG to CMV pp150, pp28, p38 and p52 defined serostatus. After thawing, CD4+ T cells were positively selected. V gave up 3 bases and J gave up 2 bases, with 13 bases separating them. Germline CDR1 reads SEHNR; CDR2 reads FQNEAQ (reference sequence). The CDR3 covers 15 residues. Clones were read by immunoSEQ multiplex PCR, and TCRdb kept only the in-frame ones, dropping some. The sample lists about 82,000 clones; around 80% were seen once. This entry belongs to a study of memory CD4+ T cells and cytomegalovirus serostatus. For the study at large: Healthy Belgian adult donors included 9 or 10 CMV-positive and 24 CMV-negative people.

The source material was memory CD4+ T cells from blood. The source of this sequence is an adult in good health and CMV-seronegative. The rearrangement uses TRBV7-9 and TRBJ1-2; D may be TRBD1 (6 bases). The CDR3 DNA follows: TGTGCCAGCAGCTTGCGAGGGGGTGAAAACTATGGCTACACCTTC. As protein: CASSLRGGENYGYTF.